This T cell receptor beta chain originates from a study of PD-1 blockade in classical Hodgkin lymphoma. Across the whole study: The study gave patients nivolumab 3 mg/kg intravenously every 2 weeks.

This clone was picked up a small number of times. Its antigen is as yet unknown. Study results and caveats: No one has yet defined what causes the repertoire differences, which may be disease activity or prior therapy. Patients excluded were those beginning nivolumab under 1 year after ASCT. A reduction in baseline TCR diversity was reportedly seen in newly diagnosed patients relative to healthy donors.

Libraries were prepared by immunoSEQ multiplex PCR; TCRdb keeps only in-frame clonotypes and omits some of them. This sample has 45,000 to 65,000 clones, with approximately 70% found just once. Trimming took 6 bases from V and 0 from J; bases not matched to a gene: 6. The CDR3 contains 14 residues. The germline gives CDR1 SQVTM, CDR2 ANQGSEA. Autologous stem cell transplantation was followed by relapse in every patient, and brentuximab vedotin exposure varied. The chain has TRBV29-1 and TRBJ2-7; TRBD1 aligns across 9 bases. The receptor's source is a human donor with classical Hodgkin lymphoma. The specimen was peripheral blood mononuclear cells (PBMCs), collected before the second cycle of nivolumab. The CDR3 DNA sequence: TGCAGCGTCGGATGGGGACAGGGCTCCTACGAGCAGTACTTC. Protein sequence: CSVGWGQGSYEQYF.